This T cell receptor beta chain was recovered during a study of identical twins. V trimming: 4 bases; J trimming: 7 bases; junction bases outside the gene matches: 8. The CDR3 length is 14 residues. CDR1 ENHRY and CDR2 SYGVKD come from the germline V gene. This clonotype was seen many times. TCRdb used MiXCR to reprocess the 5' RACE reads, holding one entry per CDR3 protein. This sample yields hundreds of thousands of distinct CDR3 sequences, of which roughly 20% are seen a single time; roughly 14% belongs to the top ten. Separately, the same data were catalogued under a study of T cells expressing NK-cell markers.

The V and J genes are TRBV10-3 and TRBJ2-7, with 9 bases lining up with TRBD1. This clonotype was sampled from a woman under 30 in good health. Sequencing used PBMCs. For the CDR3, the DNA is TGTGCCATCAGTGGGGACAGGGACCTCCTGGAGCAGTACTTC. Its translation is CAISGDRDLLEQYF.